What follows is one TCR beta chain and its context. This sample was included in a study of cytotoxic CD8 clonotypes in ibrutinib-treated CLL. Produced via immunoSEQ multiplex PCR; TCRdb's table is partial and in-frame only. This table has about 140,000 clones, about 91% appearing once. This CDR3 has 17 amino acids. Losses at the gene ends were 2 bases for V and 4 bases for J; bases not matched to a gene: 12. This chain links TRBV23-1 with TRBJ2-5; 8 bases map to TRBD1. TRBV23-1 is classed as an ORF, of uncertain function. The sequenced sample was PBMCs, obtained after 12 months of ibrutinib treatment. The receptor was derived from a human donor with chronic lymphocytic leukemia. CDR3 sequence: CASSQMGPPGGLETQYF. The CDR3 coding sequence is TGCGCCAGCAGTCAAATGGGCCCCCCAGGGGGCTTAGAGACCCAGTACTTC.